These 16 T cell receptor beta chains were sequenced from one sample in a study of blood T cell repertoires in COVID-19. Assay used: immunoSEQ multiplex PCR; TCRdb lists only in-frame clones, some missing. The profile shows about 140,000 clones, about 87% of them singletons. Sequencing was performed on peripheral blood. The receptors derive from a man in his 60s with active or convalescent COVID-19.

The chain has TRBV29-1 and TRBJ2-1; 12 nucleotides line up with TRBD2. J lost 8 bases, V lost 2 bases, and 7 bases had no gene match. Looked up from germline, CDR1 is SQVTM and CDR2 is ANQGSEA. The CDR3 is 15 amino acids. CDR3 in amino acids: CSVENLAGGIHEQFF. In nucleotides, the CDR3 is TGCAGCGTTGAAAATCTAGCGGGAGGGATACATGAGCAGTTCTTC.

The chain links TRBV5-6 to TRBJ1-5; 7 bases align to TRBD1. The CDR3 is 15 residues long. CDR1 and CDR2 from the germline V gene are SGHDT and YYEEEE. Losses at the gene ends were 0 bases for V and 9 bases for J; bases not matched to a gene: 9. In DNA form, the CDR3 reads TGTGCCAGCAGCTTGGCGACGACAGGGCCCACGCCCCAGCATTTT. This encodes CASSLATTGPTPQHF. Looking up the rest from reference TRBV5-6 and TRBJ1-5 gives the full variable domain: DAGVTQSPTHLIKTRGQQVTLRCSPKSGHDTVSWYQQALGQGPQFIFQYYEEEERQRGNFPDRFSGHQFPNYSSELNVNALLLGDSALYLCASSLATTGPTPQHFGDGTRLSIL.

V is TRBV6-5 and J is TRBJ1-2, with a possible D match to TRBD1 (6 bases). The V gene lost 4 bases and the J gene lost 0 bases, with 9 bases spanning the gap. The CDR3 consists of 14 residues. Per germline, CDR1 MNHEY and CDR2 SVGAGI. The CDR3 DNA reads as TGTGCCAGCAGTTTGACAGGCACTAACTATGGCTACACCTTC. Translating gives CASSLTGTNYGYTF.

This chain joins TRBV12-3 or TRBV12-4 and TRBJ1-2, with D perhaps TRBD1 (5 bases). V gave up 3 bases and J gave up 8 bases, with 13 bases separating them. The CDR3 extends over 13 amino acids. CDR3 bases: TGTGCCAGCAGTTTCAGGGATAGGAGCGGCTACACCTTC. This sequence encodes CASSFRDRSGYTF.

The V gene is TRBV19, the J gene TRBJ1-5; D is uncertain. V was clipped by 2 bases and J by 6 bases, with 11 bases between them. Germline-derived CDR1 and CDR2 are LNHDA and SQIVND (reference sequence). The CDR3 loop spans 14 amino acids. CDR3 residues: CASSISSSGQPQHF. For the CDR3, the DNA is TGTGCCAGTAGTATATCGTCTAGCGGTCAGCCCCAGCATTTT. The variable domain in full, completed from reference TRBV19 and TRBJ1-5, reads DGGITQSPKYLFRKEGQNVTLSCEQNLNHDAMYWYRQDPGQGLRLIYYSQIVNDFQKGDIAEGYSVSREKKESFPLTVTSAQKNPTAFYLCASSISSSGQPQHFGDGTRLSIL.

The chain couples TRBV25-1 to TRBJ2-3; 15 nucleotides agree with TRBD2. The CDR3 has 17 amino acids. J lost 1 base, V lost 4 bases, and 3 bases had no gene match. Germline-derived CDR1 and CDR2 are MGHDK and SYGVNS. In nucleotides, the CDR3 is TGTGCCAGCAGTGTGGGACTAGCGGGAGGACGCACAGATACGCAGTATTTT. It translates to CASSVGLAGGRTDTQYF.

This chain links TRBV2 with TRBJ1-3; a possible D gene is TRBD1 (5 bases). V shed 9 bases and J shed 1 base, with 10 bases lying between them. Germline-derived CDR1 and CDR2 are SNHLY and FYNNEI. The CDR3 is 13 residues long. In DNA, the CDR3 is TGTGCCAGTCAGGGCGAATCTGGAAACACCATATATTTT. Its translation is CASQGESGNTIYF.

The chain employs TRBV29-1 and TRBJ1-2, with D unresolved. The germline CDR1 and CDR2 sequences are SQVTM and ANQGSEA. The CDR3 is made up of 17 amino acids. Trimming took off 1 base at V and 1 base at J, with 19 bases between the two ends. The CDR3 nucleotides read TGCAGCGTTGAAGGGTTCGAGCTCGGGGATTTTAACTATGGCTACACCTTC. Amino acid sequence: CSVEGFELGDFNYGYTF.

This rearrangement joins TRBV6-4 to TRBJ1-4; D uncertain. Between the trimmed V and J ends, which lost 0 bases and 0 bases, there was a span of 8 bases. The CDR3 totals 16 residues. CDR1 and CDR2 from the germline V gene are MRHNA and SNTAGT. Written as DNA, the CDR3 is TGTGCCAGCAGTGACTCGGCCAGGCCAACTAATGAAAAACTGTTTTTT. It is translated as CASSDSARPTNEKLFF.

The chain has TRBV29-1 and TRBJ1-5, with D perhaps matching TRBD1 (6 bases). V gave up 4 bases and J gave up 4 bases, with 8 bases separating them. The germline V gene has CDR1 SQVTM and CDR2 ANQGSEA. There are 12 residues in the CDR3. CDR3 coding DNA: TGCAGCGTTGTAACAGGGAATCAGCCCCAGCATTTT. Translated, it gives CSVVTGNQPQHF.

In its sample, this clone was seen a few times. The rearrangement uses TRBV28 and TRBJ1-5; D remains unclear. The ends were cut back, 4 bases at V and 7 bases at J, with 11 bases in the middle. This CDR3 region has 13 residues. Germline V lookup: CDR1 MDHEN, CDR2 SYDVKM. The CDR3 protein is CASSSPPGQPQHF. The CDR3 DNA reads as TGTGCCAGCAGTTCGCCTCCGGGACAGCCCCAGCATTTT.

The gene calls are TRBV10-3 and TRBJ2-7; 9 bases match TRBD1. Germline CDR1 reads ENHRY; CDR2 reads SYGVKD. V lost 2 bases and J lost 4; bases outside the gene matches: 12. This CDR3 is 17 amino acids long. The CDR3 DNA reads TGTGCCATCAGTGAGGCAAATCGACAGGGGGGGTTATACGAGCAGTACTTC. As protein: CAISEANRQGGLYEQYF.

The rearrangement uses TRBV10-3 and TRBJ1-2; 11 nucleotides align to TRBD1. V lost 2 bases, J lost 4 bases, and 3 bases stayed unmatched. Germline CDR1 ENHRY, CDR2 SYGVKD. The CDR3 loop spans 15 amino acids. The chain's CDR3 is CAISERGQGAYGYTF. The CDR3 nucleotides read TGTGCCATCAGTGAGAGAGGACAGGGGGCCTATGGCTACACCTTC.

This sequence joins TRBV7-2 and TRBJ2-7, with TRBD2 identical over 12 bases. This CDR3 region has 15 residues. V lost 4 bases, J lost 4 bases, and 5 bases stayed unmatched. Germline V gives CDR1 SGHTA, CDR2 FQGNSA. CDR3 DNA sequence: TGTGCCAGCAGCTGGGCCGGGACTAGCGGGTACGAGCAGTACTTC. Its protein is CASSWAGTSGYEQYF.

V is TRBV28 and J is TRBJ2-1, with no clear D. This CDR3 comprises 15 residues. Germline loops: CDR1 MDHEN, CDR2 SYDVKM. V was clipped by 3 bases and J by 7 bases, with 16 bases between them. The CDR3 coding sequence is TGTGCCAGCAGTTTCGCCCAGGTCCTTAATAATGAGCAGTTCTTC. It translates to CASSFAQVLNNEQFF.

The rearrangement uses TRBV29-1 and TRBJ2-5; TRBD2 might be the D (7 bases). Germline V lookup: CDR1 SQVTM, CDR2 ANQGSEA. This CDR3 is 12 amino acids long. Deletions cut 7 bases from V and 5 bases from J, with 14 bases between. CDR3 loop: CSGLQGGETQYF. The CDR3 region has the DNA TGCAGCGGCCTACAGGGAGGGGAGACCCAGTACTTC.